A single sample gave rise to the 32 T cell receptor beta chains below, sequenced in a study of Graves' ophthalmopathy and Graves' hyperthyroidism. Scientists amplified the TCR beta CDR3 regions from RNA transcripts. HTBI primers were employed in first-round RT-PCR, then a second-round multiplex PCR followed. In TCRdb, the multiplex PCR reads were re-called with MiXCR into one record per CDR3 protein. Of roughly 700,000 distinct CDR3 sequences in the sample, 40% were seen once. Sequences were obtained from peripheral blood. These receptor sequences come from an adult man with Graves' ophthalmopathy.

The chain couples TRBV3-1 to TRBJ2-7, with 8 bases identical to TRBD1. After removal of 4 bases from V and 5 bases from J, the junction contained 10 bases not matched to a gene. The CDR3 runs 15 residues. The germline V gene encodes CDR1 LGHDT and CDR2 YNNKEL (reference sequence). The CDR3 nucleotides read TGTGCCAGCAGCCCTCCACGGGACAGGACCCACGAGCAGTACTTC. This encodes CASSPPRDRTHEQYF.

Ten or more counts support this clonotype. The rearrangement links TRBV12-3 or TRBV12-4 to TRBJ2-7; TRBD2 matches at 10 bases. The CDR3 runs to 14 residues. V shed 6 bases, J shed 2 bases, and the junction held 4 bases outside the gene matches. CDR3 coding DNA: TGTGCCAGCAGCTGGACTAGCGGCGCCTACGAGCAGTACTTC. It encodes CASSWTSGAYEQYF.

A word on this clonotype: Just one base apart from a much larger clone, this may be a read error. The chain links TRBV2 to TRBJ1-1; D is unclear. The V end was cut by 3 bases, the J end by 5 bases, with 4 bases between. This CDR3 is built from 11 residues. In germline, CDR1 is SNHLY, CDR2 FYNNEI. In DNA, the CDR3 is TGTGCCAGCAGTGACCCGACTGAAGCTTTCTTT. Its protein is CASSDPTEAFF.

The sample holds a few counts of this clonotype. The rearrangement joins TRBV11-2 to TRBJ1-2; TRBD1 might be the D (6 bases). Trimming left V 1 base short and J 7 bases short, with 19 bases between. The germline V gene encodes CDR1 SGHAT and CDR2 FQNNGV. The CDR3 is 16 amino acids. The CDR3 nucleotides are TGTGCCAGCAGCTTAGCATCCTTGGGGGGGGCCACTGGCTACACCTTC. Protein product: CASSLASLGGATGYTF. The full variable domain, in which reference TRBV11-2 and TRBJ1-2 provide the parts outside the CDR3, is EAGVAQSPRYKIIEKRQSVAFWCNPISGHATLYWYQQILGQGPKLLIQFQNNGVVDDSQLPKDRFSAERLKGVDSTLKIQPAKLEDSAVYLCASSLASLGGATGYTFGSGTRLTVV.

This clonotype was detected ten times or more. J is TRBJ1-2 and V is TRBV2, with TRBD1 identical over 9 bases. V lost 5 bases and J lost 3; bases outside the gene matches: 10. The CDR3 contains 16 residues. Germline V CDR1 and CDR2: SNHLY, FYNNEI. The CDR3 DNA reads TGTGCCAGCAGTTCCCGGGACAGGGAAGCTGACTATGGCTACACCTTC. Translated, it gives CASSSRDREADYGYTF.

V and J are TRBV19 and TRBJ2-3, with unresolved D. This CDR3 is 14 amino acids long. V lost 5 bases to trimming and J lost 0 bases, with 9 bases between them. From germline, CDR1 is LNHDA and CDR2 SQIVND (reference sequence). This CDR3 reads CASSPRPSTDTQYF. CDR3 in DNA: TGTGCCAGTAGTCCTCGACCAAGCACAGATACGCAGTATTTT.

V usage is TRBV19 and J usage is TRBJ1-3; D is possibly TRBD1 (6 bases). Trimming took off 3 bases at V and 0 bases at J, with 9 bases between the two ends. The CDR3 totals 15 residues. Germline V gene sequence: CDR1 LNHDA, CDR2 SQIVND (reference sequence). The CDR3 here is CASSMGDISGNTIYF. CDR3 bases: TGTGCCAGTAGTATGGGGGACATCTCTGGAAACACCATATATTTT.

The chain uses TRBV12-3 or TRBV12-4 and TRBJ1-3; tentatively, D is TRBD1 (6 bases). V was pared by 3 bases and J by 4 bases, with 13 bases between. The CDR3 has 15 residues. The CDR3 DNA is TGTGCCAGCAGTTTTGGAGGAGGACAGGGAAACACCATATATTTT. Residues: CASSFGGGQGNTIYF.

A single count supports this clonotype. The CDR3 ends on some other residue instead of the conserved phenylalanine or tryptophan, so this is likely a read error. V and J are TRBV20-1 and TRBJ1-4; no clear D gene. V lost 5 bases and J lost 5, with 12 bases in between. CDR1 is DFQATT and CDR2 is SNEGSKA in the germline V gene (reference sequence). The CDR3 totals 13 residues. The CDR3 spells CSARGEPNEKLFS. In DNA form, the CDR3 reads TGCAGTGCTCGCGGGGAGCCGAATGAAAAACTGTTTTCT.

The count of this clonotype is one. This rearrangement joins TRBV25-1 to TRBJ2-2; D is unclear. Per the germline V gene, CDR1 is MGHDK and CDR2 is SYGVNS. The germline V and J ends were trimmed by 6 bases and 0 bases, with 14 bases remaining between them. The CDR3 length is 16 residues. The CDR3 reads CASRSPGQANTGELFF. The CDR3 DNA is TGTGCCAGCAGATCTCCCGGCCAGGCGAACACCGGGGAGCTGTTTTTT.

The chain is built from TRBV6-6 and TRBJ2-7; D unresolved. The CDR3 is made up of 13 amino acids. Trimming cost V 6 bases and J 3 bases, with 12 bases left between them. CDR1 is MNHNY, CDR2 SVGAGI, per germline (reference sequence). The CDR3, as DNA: TGTGCCAGCAGAGGTCGCGTACTCTACGAGCAGTACTTC. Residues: CASRGRVLYEQYF.

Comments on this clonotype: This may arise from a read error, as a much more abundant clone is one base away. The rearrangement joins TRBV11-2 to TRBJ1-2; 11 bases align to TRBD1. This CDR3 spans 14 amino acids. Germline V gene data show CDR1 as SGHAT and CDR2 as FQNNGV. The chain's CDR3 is CASSRGDRGYGYTF. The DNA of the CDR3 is TGCGCCAGCAGCCGAGGGGACAGGGGGTATGGCTACACCTTC.

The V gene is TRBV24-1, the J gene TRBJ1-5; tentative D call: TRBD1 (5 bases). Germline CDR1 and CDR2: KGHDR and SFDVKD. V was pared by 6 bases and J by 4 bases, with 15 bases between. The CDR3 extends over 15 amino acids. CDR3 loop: CATSSLTGPNQPQHF. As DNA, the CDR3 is TGTGCCACCAGTAGTCTTACAGGCCCGAATCAGCCCCAGCATTTT.

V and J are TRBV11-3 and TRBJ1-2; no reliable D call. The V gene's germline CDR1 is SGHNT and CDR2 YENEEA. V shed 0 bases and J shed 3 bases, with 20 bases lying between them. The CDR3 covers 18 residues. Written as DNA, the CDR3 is TGTGCCAGCAGCTTAGATATTTCGGGCACCCCATGGGACTATGGCTACACCTTC. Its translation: CASSLDISGTPWDYGYTF.

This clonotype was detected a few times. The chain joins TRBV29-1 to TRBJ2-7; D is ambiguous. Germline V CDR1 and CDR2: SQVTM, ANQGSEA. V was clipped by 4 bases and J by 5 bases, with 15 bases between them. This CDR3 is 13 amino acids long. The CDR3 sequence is CSVAGSQTDEQYF. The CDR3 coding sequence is TGCAGCGTTGCGGGCAGCCAAACGGACGAGCAGTACTTC.

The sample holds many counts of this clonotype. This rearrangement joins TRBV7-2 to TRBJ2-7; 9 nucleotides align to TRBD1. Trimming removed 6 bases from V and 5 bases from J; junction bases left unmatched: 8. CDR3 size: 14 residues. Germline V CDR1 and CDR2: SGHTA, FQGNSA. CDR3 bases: TGTGCCAGCAGGTACCCGGGACAGGGCGACGAGCAGTACTTC. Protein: CASRYPGQGDEQYF.

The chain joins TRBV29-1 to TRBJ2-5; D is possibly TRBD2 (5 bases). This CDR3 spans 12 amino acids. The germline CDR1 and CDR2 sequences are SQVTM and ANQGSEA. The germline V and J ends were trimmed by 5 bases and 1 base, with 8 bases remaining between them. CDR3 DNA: TGCAGCGTTAGAGGGAGCCAAGAGACCCAGTACTTC. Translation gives CSVRGSQETQYF. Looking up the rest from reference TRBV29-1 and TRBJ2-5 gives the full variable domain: SAVISQKPSRDICQRGTSLTIQCQVDSQVTMMFWYRQQPGQSLTLIATANQGSEATYESGFVIDKFPISRPNLTFSTLTVSNMSPEDSSIYLCSVRGSQETQYFGPGTRLLVL.

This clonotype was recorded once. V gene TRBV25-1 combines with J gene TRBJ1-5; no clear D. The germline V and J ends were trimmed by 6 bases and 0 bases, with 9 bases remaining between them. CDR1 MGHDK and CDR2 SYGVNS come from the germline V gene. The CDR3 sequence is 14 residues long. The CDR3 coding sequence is TGTGCCAGCAGCGCGTGGGGTAGCAATCAGCCCCAGCATTTT. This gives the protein CASSAWGSNQPQHF.

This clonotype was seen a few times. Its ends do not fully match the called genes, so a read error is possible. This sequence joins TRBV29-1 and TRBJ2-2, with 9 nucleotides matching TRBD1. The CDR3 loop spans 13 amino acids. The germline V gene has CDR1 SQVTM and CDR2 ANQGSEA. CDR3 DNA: TGCAGCGTGGGACAGGGAAACACCAGGGAGCTGTTTTTT. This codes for CSVGQGNTRELFF.

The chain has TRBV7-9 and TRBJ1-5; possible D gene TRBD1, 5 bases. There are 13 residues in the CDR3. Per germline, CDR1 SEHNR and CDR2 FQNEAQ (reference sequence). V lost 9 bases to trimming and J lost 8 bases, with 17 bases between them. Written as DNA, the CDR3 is TGTGCCAGTCACCCGGGGGGGGGAAAGCCCCAGCATTTT. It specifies CASHPGGGKPQHF.

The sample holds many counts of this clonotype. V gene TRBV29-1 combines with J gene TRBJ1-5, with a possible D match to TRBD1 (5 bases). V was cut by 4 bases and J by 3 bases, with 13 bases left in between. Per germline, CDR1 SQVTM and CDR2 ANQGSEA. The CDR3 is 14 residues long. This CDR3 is CSVAAGTDNQPQHF. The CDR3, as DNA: TGCAGCGTTGCGGCAGGGACGGACAATCAGCCCCAGCATTTT.

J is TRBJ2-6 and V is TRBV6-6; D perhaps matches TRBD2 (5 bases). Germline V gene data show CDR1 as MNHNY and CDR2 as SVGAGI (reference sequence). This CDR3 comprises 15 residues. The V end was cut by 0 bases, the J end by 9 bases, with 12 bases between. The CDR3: CASSYSRAGRNVLTF. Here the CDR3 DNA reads TGTGCCAGCAGTTACTCGAGGGCAGGCCGCAACGTCCTGACTTTC.

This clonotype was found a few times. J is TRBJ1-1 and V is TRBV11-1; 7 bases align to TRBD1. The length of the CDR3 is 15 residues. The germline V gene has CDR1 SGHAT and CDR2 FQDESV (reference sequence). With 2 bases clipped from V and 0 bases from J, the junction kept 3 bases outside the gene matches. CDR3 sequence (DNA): TGTGCCAGCAGCTTAATCCAGGGGGTGAACACTGAAGCTTTCTTT. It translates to CASSLIQGVNTEAFF. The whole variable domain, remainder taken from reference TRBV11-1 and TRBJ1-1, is EAEVAQSPRYKITEKSQAVAFWCDPISGHATLYWYRQILGQGPELLVQFQDESVVDDSQLPKDRFSAERLKGVDSTLKIQPAELGDSAMYLCASSLIQGVNTEAFFGQGTRLTVV.

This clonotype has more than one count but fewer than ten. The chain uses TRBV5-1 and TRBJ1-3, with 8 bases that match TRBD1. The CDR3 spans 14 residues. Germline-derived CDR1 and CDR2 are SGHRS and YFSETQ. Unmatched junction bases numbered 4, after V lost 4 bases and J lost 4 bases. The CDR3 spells CASSTTGDGNTIYF. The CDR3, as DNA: TGCGCCAGCAGCACGACAGGGGACGGAAACACCATATATTTT. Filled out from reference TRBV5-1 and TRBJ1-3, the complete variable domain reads KAGVTQTPRYLIKTRGQQVTLSCSPISGHRSVSWYQQTPGQGLQFLFEYFSETQRNKGNFPGRFSGRQFSNSRSEMNVSTLELGDSALYLCASSTTGDGNTIYFGEGSWLTVV.

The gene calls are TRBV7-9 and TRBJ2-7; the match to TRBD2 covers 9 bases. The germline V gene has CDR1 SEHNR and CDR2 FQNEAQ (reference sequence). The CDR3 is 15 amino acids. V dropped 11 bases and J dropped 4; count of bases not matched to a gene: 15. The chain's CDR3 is CAWSPKRGVVYEQYF. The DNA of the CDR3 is TGTGCCTGGAGCCCCAAGCGGGGGGTTGTGTACGAGCAGTACTTC.

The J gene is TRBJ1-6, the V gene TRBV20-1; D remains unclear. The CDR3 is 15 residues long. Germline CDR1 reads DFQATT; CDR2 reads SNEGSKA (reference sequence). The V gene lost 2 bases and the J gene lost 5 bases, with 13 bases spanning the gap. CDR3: CSARIGATNNSPLHF. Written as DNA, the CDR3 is TGCAGTGCTAGAATCGGCGCTACTAATAATTCACCCCTCCACTTT.

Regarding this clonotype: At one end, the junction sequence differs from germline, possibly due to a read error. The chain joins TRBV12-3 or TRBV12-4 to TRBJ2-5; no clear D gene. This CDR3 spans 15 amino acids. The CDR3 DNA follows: TGTGCCATCAGTGAGTGGGGTAGCATGACGGAGACCCAGTACTTC. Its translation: CAISEWGSMTETQYF.

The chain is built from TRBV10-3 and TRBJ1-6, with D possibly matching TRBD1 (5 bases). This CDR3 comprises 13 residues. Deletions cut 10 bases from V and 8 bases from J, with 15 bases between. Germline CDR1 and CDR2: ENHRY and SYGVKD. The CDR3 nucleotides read TGTGCCAGCAGCCGGGGACTTTATTCACCCCTCCACTTT. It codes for CASSRGLYSPLHF.

CDR3 DNA: TGTGCCAGCAACTCGGGACAGGGTTATACTGAAGCTTTCTTT. This encodes CASNSGQGYTEAFF. The chain employs TRBV25-1 and TRBJ1-1; 9 bases are a match to TRBD1. The CDR3 runs 14 residues. CDR1 MGHDK and CDR2 SYGVNS come from the germline V gene. The V and J ends lost 7 bases and 5 bases, in that order; junction bases with no gene match: 8.

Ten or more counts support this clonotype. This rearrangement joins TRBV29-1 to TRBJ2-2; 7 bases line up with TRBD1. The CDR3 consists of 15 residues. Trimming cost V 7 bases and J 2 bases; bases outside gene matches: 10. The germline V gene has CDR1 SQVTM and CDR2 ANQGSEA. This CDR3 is CSARGLTRNTGELFF. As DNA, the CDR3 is TGCAGCGCTAGGGGGCTCACACGAAACACCGGGGAGCTGTTTTTT.

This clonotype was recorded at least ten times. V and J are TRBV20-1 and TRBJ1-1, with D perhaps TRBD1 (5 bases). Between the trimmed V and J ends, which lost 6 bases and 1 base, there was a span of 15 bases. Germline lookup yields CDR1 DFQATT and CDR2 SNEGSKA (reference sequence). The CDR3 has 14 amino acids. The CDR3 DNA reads TGCAGTGCCAAACCGGGACTCAGGAACACTGAAGCTTTCTTT. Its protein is CSAKPGLRNTEAFF.

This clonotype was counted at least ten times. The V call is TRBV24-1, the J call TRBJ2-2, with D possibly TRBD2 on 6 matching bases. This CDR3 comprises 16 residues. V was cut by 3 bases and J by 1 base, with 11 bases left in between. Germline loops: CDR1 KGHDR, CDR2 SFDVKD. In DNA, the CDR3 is TGTGCCACCAGTGATGCGATGGGAGGGAACACCGGGGAGCTGTTTTTT. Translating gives CATSDAMGGNTGELFF.